This TCR beta chain was identified in a study of CD8 T cells in Susac syndrome. Overall study results and limits: The greatest CD8+ clonal expansion in Susac occurred in TEMRA cells and in active patients.

Random hexamers primed reverse transcription of about 0.5 to 1 ug RNA. With immunoSEQ multiplex PCR, TCR beta CDR3 was amplified across 54 Vbeta and 13 Jbeta. TCRdb reprocessed the immunoSEQ multiplex PCR reads with MiXCR, giving one entry per CDR3 protein. The sample lists 100,000 to 150,000 distinct CDR3 sequences, just under 95% occurring once. On this clonotype itself: Antigen specificity is unknown.

The V gene's germline CDR1 is DFQATT and CDR2 SNEGSKA (reference sequence). V lost 5 bases and J lost 5; bases outside the gene matches: 13. The length of the CDR3 is 15 residues. This chain connects TRBV20-1 to TRBJ2-5; 8 bases are shared with TRBD1. Sequencing was done on a sample of CD8+ T cells from PBMCs. The TCR comes from a human donor with Susac syndrome. As DNA, the CDR3 is TGCAGTGCTTTCGGCCCCAGCAGGGGGCTGGAGACCCAGTACTTC. Its protein product is CSAFGPSRGLETQYF.